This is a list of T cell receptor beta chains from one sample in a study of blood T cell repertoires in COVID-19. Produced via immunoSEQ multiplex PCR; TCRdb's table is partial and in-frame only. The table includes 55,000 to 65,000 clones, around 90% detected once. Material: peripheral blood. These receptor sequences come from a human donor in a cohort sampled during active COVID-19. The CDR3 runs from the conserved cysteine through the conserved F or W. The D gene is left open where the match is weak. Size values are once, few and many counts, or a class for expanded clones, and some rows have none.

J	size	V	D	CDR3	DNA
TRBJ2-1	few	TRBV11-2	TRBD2	CASSPGTSGMGEQFF	TGTGCCAGCAGCCCCGGGACTAGCGGGATGGGTGAGCAGTTCTTC
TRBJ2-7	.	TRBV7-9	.	CASSATGVSEQYF	TGTGCCAGCAGCGCGACAGGAGTAAGCGAGCAGTACTTC
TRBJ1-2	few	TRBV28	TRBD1	CASSPGGPVNYGYTF	TGTGCCAGCAGTCCAGGGGGACCCGTTAACTATGGCTACACCTTC
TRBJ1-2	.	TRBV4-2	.	CASSQDRRNGYTF	TGTGCCAGCAGCCAAGATCGCAGGAATGGCTACACCTTC
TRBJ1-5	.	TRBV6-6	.	CASKNQDWQPQHF	TGTGCCAGCAAAAATCAGGATTGGCAGCCCCAGCATTTT
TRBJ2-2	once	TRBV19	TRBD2	CASSRTSGRLYTGELFF	TGTGCCAGTAGTAGGACTAGCGGGAGACTCTACACCGGGGAGCTGTTTTTT
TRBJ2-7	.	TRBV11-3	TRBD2	CASTLTGGHYEQYF	TGTGCCAGCACCCTGACGGGGGGGCATTACGAGCAGTACTTC
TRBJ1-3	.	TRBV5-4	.	CASQEGGATGNTIYF	TGTGCCAGCCAAGAGGGGGGGGCGACTGGAAACACCATATATTTT
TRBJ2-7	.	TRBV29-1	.	CSVDQGGDEQYF	TGCAGCGTTGATCAGGGCGGGGACGAGCAGTACTTC
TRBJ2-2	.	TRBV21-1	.	CASSRQGAYTGELFF	TGTGCCAGCAGCAGGCAGGGGGCCTACACCGGGGAGCTGTTTTTT
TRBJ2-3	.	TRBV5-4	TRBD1	CASSLEPGQGSDTQYF	TGTGCCAGCAGCTTGGAACCGGGACAGGGGTCAGATACGCAGTATTTT
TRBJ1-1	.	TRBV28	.	CASSLARLRDTEAFF	TGTGCCAGCAGTTTGGCTAGACTCCGAGACACTGAAGCTTTCTTT
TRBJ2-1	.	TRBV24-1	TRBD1	CATSGPGQGAYEQFF	TGTGCCACCAGTGGCCCGGGACAGGGGGCCTATGAGCAGTTCTTC
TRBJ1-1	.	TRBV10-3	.	CAIGGRVGTEAFF	TGTGCCATCGGCGGGAGGGTGGGCACTGAAGCTTTCTTT
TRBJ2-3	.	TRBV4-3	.	CASSQVLERHTDTQYF	TGCGCCAGCAGCCAGGTGTTGGAGCGGCACACAGATACGCAGTATTTT
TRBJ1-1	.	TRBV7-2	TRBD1	CASSLYVTGGDTEAFF	TGTGCCAGCAGCTTATATGTGACAGGGGGCGACACTGAAGCTTTCTTT
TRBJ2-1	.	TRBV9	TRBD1	CASSGGGQGALEQFF	TGTGCCAGCAGCGGCGGTGGACAGGGGGCGCTTGAGCAGTTCTTC
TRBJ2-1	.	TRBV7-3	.	CASSLDPSRSYNEQFF	TGTGCCAGCAGCTTAGACCCGTCTAGGTCCTACAATGAGCAGTTCTTC
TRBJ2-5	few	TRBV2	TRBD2	CASGPLAGAGETQYF	TGTGCCAGCGGGCCGCTAGCGGGAGCCGGGGAGACCCAGTACTTC
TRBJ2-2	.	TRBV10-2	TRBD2	CASGGLAGLTGELFF	TGCGCCAGCGGGGGACTAGCGGGGCTCACCGGGGAGCTGTTTTTT
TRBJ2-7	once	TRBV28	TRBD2	CASGPPGLAGVHEQYF	TGTGCCAGCGGACCACCCGGGCTAGCGGGAGTCCACGAGCAGTACTTC
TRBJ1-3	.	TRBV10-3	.	CAITSGGEVSSGNTIYF	TGTGCCATCACCTCCGGGGGGGAGGTGAGCTCTGGAAACACCATATATTTT
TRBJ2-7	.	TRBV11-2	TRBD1	CASSLDRDRGHRNEQYF	TGTGCCAGCAGCTTAGACCGGGACAGGGGGCATCGGAACGAGCAGTACTTC
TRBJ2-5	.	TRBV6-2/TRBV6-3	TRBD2	CASSSWTSGRRETQYF	TGTGCCAGCAGCTCCTGGACTAGCGGGAGGAGAGAGACCCAGTACTTC
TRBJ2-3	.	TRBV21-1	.	CASSTPGLAGIITPGIIQYF	TGTGCCAGCAGCACCCCGGGACTAGCGGGAATAATTACCCCCGGGATAATCCAGTATTTT
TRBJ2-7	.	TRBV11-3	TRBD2	CASSLKRDSGEQYF	TGTGCCAGCAGCCTCAAGCGGGACTCGGGGGAGCAGTACTTC
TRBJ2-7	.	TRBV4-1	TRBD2	CASSLTPQREIPYEQYF	TGCGCCAGCAGCCTCACCCCCCAGCGGGAGATTCCCTACGAGCAGTACTTC
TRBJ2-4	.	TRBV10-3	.	CAISEGQTIAKNIQYF	TGTGCCATCAGTGAGGGGCAGACTATAGCCAAAAACATTCAGTACTTC
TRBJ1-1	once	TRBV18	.	CASSLSAAEAFF	TGTGCCAGCTCACTCTCGGCGGCTGAAGCTTTCTTT
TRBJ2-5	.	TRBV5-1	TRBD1	CASSLLGTGGKETQYF	TGCGCCAGCAGCTTGTTGGGGACAGGGGGCAAAGAGACCCAGTACTTC
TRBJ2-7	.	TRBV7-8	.	CATAGRSYEQYF	TGTGCCACCGCGGGACGTTCCTACGAGCAGTACTTC
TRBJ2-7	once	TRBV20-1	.	CSASTGLPYEQYF	TGCAGTGCTAGTACGGGGTTACCCTACGAGCAGTACTTC
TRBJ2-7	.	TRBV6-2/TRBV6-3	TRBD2	CASSDRTSGRDYEQYF	TGTGCCAGCAGTGACCGGACTAGCGGGAGAGACTACGAGCAGTACTTC
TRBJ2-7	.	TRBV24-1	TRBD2	CATSDQRGKSYEQYF	TGTGCCACCAGTGACCAGCGGGGGAAGTCCTACGAGCAGTACTTC
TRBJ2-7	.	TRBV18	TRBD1	CASSPQDRKPYEQYF	TGTGCCAGCTCACCACAGGACAGGAAGCCTTACGAGCAGTACTTC
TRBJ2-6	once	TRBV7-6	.	CASTRGGGSGANVLTF	TGTGCCAGCACCCGGGGAGGGGGCTCTGGGGCCAACGTCCTGACTTTC
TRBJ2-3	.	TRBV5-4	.	CASSLDRPAPGDTQYF	TGTGCCAGCAGCTTGGATAGGCCGGCACCGGGGGATACGCAGTATTTT
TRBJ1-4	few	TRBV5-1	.	CASSLGGDGRGLFF	TGCGCCAGCAGCTTAGGGGGTGATGGGAGAGGACTGTTTTTT
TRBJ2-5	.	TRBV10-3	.	CATRTQGSTETQYF	TGTGCCACCCGCACTCAGGGGAGCACAGAGACCCAGTACTTC
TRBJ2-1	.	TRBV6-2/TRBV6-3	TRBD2	CASSYPGLAGGPGWNEQFF	TGTGCCAGCAGTTACCCCGGACTAGCGGGAGGGCCGGGGTGGAATGAGCAGTTCTTC
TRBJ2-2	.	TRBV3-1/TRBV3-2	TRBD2	CASSQVLLGLAGGPRTGELFF	TGTGCCAGCAGCCAAGTTCTACTTGGATTAGCGGGAGGGCCAAGGACCGGGGAGCTGTTTTTT
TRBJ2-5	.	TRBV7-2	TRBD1	CASSSRQGAGETQYF	TGTGCCAGCAGCTCACGACAGGGGGCAGGAGAGACCCAGTACTTC
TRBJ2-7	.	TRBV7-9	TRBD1	CASSPDRAEQYF	TGTGCCAGCAGCCCAGACAGGGCCGAGCAGTACTTC
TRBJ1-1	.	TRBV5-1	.	CASSLEPPGLTEAFF	TGCGCCAGCAGCTTGGAACCCCCAGGGCTCACTGAAGCTTTCTTT
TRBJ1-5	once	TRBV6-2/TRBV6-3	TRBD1	CASSYPRGQGNQPQHF	TGTGCCAGCAGTTACCCGAGGGGGCAGGGCAATCAGCCCCAGCATTTT
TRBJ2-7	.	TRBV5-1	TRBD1	CASRLGQPSYEQYF	TGCGCCAGCAGGCTGGGACAGCCTTCCTACGAGCAGTACTTC
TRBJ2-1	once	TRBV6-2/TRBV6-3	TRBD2	CASSYSPLAGVYNEQFF	TGTGCCAGCAGTTACTCCCCTCTTGCGGGAGTCTACAATGAGCAGTTCTTC
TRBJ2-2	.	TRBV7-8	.	CASRPPGGTGELFF	TGTGCCAGCAGGCCGCCCGGGGGCACCGGGGAGCTGTTTTTT